The 4 T cell receptor beta chains below all came from one sample that was sequenced in a study of blood T cells in healthy people across ages. Sample-barcoded 5' priming and a J-beta primer mix drove a second PCR of roughly 7 to 11 cycles. TCRdb fed the 5' RACE reads into MiXCR, producing one record per CDR3 protein. The sample has 1.5 million to 1.9 million distinct CDR3 sequences; approximately 43% are singletons. The specimen was blood. The receptors come from a woman in her late teens or twenties in good health.

The chain joins TRBV4-1 to TRBJ2-4, with D perhaps matching TRBD1 or TRBD2 (5 bases each). Matching the DNA end better, TRBJ2-7 makes the J call doubtful. This CDR3 has 14 amino acids. Germline values: CDR1 MGHRA, CDR2 YSYEKL. As DNA, the CDR3 is TGCGCCAGCAGCCAAGCTGGACGAGGGGCCGAGCAGTACTTC. Translation gives CASSQAGRGAEQYF.

The chain employs TRBV4-1 and TRBJ1-4; D is unresolved. This CDR3 spans 14 amino acids. With 1 base removed from V and 7 bases from J, the gap between germline ends came to 10 bases. Germline CDR1 MGHRA, CDR2 YSYEKL. CDR3 sequence: CASSQVPIGEKLFF. CDR3 sequence (DNA): TGCGCCAGCAGCCAAGTCCCGATAGGTGAAAAACTGTTTTTT.

The chain couples TRBV27 to TRBJ2-2, with D possibly being TRBD2 (6 bases). The CDR3 runs 16 residues. Germline CDR1 reads MNHEY; CDR2 reads SMNVEV (reference sequence). The germline V and J ends were trimmed by 1 base and 6 bases, with 15 bases remaining between them. The CDR3 DNA reads as TGTGCCAGCAGTTTATGGGGCGGGACGGCCGCCGGGGAGCTGTTTTTT. This sequence encodes CASSLWGGTAAGELFF.

This clonotype was seen a handful of times. V usage is TRBV20-1 and J usage is TRBJ2-7; 7 positions match TRBD2. The end of the DNA is better explained by TRBJ2-5, so the J call may be wrong. CDR1 is DFQATT and CDR2 is SNEGSKA in the germline V gene (reference sequence). The length of the CDR3 is 12 residues. The CDR3: CSARGGRETQYF. CDR3 nucleotide sequence: TGCAGTGCTAGGGGCGGGAGAGAGACCCAGTACTTC.